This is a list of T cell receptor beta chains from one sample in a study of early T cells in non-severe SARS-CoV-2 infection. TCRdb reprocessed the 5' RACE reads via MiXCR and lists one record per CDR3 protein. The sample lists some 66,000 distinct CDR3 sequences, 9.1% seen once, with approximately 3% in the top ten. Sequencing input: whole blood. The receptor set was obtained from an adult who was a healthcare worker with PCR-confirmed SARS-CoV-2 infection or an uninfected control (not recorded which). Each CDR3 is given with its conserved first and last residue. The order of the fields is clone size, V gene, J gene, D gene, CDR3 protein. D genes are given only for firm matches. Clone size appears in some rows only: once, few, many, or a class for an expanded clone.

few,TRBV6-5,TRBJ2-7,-,CASRLGQSTYEQYF
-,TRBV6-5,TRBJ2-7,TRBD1,CASAGTARYEQYF
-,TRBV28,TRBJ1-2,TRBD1,CASSLFSGQGFGYTF
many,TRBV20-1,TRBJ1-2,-,CSARDWRSEGYTF
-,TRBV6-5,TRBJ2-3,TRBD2,CASSRSSGATDTQYF
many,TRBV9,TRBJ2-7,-,CASSVAAAFHEQYF
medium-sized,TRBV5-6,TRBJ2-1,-,CASSFVGLGAKFF
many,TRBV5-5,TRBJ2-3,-,CASSFTTDTQYF
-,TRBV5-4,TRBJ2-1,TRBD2,CASSLVGGLANEQFF
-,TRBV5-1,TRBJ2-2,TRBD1,CASSTRDRPTGELFF
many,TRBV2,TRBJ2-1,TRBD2,CAGSGLAREQFF
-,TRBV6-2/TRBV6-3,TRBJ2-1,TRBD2,CASSYSPGLAGPSSYNEQFF
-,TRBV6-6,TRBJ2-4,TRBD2,CASSGRALLAKNIQYF
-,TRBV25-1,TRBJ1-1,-,CASSERGVTTEAFF
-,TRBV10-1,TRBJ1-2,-,CASSAPDSLIYGYTF
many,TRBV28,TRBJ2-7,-,CASYDPSGSSSYEQYF
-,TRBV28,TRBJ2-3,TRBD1,CAVHGTVLDTQYF
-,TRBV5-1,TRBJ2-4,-,CASSLPRVPGNIQYF
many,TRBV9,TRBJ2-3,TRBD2,CASSVAGGIPYTQYF
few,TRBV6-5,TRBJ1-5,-,CASSYAGQPQHF
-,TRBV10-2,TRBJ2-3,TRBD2,CASRGLAGGPDTQYF
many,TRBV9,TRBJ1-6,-,CASSPGLISSYNSPLHF
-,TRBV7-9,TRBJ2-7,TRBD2,CASSTGLADLSYEQYF
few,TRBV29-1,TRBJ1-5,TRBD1,CSVGQGASNQPQHF
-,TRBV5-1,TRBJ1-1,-,CASSLDRADTEAFF
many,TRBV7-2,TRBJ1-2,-,CASSLAQRRDGYTF
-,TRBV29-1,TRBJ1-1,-,CSVEATEGEAFF
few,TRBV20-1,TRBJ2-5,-,CSARDRLGGETQYF
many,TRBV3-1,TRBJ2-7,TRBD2,CASSQDWLAGGPPSYEQYF
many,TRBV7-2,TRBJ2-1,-,CASSLASAGRTEQFF
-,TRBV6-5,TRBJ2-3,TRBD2,CASSYTSGRTDTQYF
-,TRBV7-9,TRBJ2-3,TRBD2,CASSLISGSADTQYF
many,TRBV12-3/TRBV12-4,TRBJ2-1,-,CASSSSGPHNEQFF
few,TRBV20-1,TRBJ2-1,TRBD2,CSARILAGASYNEQFF
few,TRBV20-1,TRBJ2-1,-,CSAREGTGYYNEQFF
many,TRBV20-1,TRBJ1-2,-,CSASPGGYGYTF
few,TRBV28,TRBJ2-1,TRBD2,CASSHRGTSGRDEQFF
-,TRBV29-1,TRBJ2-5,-,CSVREGGRETQYF
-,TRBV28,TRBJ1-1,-,CASSSPLAGNTEAFF
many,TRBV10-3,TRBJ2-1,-,CAISDSAGRDNEQFF
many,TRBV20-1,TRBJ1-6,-,CSAREVGGPHNSPLHF
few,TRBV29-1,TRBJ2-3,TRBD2,CSVEPQRDTDTQYF
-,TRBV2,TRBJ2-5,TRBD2,CASSEALGSGIETQYF
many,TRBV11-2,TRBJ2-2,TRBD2,CASSMRAREDTGELFF
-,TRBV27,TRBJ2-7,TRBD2,CASSLEIGGRAGEQYF
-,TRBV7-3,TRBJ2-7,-,CASSLIRADYEQYF
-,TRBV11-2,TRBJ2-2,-,CASSGRSTYANTGELFF
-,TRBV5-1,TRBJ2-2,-,CASTGRRGDANTGELFF
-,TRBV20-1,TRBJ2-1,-,CSARPRAVRYNEQFF
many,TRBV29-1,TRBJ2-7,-,CSVEEGAGSEQYF
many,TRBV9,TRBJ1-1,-,CASSPDGQGEAFF
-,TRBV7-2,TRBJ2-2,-,CASSPFPAGYTGELFF
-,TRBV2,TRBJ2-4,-,CASSEMSGRRAKNIQYF
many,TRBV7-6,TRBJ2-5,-,CASSLQQETQYF
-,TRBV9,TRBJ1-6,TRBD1,CASSGTGTNSPLHF
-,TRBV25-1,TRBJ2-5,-,CASSEYGRDETQYF
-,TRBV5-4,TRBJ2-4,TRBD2,CASSFPTSGSGNIQYF
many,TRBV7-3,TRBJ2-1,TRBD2,CASSSRTSGRNSYNEQFF
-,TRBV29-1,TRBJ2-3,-,CSVETWRPSTDTQYF